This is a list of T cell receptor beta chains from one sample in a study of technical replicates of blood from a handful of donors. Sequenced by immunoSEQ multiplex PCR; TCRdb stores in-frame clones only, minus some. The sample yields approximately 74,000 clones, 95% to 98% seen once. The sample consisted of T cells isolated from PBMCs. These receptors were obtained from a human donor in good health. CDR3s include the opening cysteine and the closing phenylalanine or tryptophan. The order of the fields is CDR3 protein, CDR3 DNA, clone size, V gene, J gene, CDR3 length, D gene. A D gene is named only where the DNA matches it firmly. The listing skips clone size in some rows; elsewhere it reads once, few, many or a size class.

CASSSLTGKGTTEAFF	TGTGCCAGCAGCTCGCTAACAGGGAAGGGAACAACTGAAGCTTTCTTT	NA	TRBV14	TRBJ1-1	16	NA
CASSPPVGSRSYEQYF	TGTGCCAGCAGTCCGCCCGTCGGGTCGAGATCCTACGAGCAGTACTTC	NA	TRBV28	TRBJ2-7	16	NA
CASRAAVETQYF	TGTGCCAGCAGAGCCGCGGTAGAGACCCAGTACTTC	NA	TRBV2	TRBJ2-5	12	NA
CASRGGSRNTQYF	TGTGCCAGTAGAGGAGGTTCTAGGAATACGCAGTATTTT	NA	TRBV19	TRBJ2-3	13	NA
CASSQAAGQQGGNTIYF	TGTGCCAGCAGCCAGGCCGCGGGGCAACAAGGTGGAAACACCATATATTTT	NA	TRBV4-2	TRBJ1-3	17	NA
CASSLVGTSGQVGELFF	TGTGCCAGCAGCTTAGTTGGGACTAGCGGCCAAGTGGGGGAGCTGTTTTTT	NA	TRBV7-2	TRBJ2-2	17	TRBD2
CASSLHAGGQSLHYGYTF	TGCGCCAGCAGCTTGCACGCTGGGGGACAGTCTCTCCACTATGGCTACACCTTC	NA	TRBV5-1	TRBJ1-2	18	TRBD1
CSVARGWGGDEQYF	TGCAGCGTTGCGCGGGGGTGGGGCGGAGACGAGCAGTACTTC	NA	TRBV29-1	TRBJ2-7	14	TRBD2
CASGPGVAGVGRNEQFF	TGCGCCAGCGGCCCGGGGGTTGCGGGAGTCGGCAGGAATGAGCAGTTCTTC	NA	TRBV10-1	TRBJ2-1	17	TRBD2
CASSRAAGVRTDTQYF	TGTGCCAGCAGCCGCGCCGCGGGAGTTCGCACAGATACGCAGTATTTT	NA	TRBV5-5	TRBJ2-3	16	TRBD2
CASSQVVWTNGNTIYF	TGCGCCAGCAGCCAAGTCGTCTGGACTAATGGAAACACCATATATTTT	NA	TRBV4-1	TRBJ1-3	16	NA
CASSFIWTGNTEAFF	TGTGCCAGCAGTTTCATCTGGACAGGGAACACTGAAGCTTTCTTT	NA	TRBV27	TRBJ1-1	15	TRBD1
CASSDRRGLQETQYF	TGTGCCAGCAGCGACAGAAGGGGTTTGCAAGAGACCCAGTACTTC	NA	TRBV9	TRBJ2-5	15	NA
CASNPFPGQGLGGYTF	TGTGCCAGCAATCCATTTCCCGGACAGGGGTTGGGTGGCTACACCTTC	NA	TRBV27	TRBJ1-2	16	TRBD1
CASSQGTSTDTQYF	TGTGCCAGCAGCCAAGGCACTAGCACAGATACGCAGTATTTT	NA	TRBV4-2	TRBJ2-3	14	NA
CASSLINRGLMNTEAFF	TGCGCCAGCAGCCTAATAAACAGGGGACTGATGAACACTGAAGCTTTCTTT	NA	TRBV4-1	TRBJ1-1	17	TRBD1
CASTGQADQAFF	TGTGCCAGCACTGGACAGGCTGATCAAGCTTTCTTT	NA	TRBV28	TRBJ1-1	12	TRBD1
CASSSWTAISYNEQFF	TGTGCCAGCAGCTCCTGGACTGCAATCTCCTACAATGAGCAGTTCTTC	NA	TRBV7-3	TRBJ2-1	16	NA
CATSRDPSEQYF	TGTGCCACCAGCAGAGATCCATCCGAGCAGTACTTC	NA	TRBV15	TRBJ2-7	12	NA
CASRTGANEQFF	TGCGCCAGCAGGACAGGGGCCAATGAGCAGTTCTTC	NA	TRBV10-2	TRBJ2-1	12	TRBD1
CASTRIGEGRTEAFF	TGTGCCAGCACCCGAATCGGGGAAGGTCGCACTGAAGCTTTCTTT	NA	TRBV28	TRBJ1-1	15	NA
CASSLDGSYEQYF	TGTGCCAGCAGCTTAGACGGGAGTTACGAGCAGTACTTC	NA	TRBV11-3	TRBJ2-7	13	NA
CASSGQGGVTEAFF	TGTGCCAGCAGCGGACAGGGTGGGGTGACTGAAGCTTTCTTT	NA	TRBV9	TRBJ1-1	14	TRBD1
CAWSVGSTEAFF	TGTGCCTGGAGTGTAGGGAGCACTGAAGCTTTCTTT	NA	TRBV30	TRBJ1-1	12	NA
CASSFWPTGGVTDTQYF	TGTGCCAGCAGCTTTTGGCCGACAGGGGGCGTCACAGATACGCAGTATTTT	NA	TRBV5-4	TRBJ2-3	17	TRBD1
CASSPVGQGGSPLHF	TGTGCCAGCAGCCCCGTGGGACAGGGGGGATCACCCCTCCACTTT	NA	TRBV5-6	TRBJ1-6	15	TRBD1
CASMLTDYGYTF	TGTGCCAGCATGTTAACGGACTATGGCTACACCTTC	once	TRBV6-1	TRBJ1-2	12	NA
CASSPAGANVLTF	TGTGCCAGTAGCCCCGCTGGGGCCAACGTCCTGACTTTC	NA	TRBV19	TRBJ2-6	13	NA
CASSPHQGVNYGYTF	TGTGCCAGCAGCCCCCACCAGGGGGTAAACTATGGCTACACCTTC	once	TRBV6-5	TRBJ1-2	15	TRBD1
CASSGGLPYNEQFF	TGTGCCAGCAGTGGGGGACTACCTTACAATGAGCAGTTCTTC	NA	TRBV28	TRBJ2-1	14	TRBD2
CASSLGRDEQFF	TGTGCCAGCAGCTTGGGGCGGGATGAGCAGTTCTTC	once	TRBV5-6	TRBJ2-1	12	NA